The source of this T cell receptor beta chain is a study of beta chain features in type 1 diabetes. The whole isolated RNA underwent reverse transcription, so sequencing captured expressed TCRB transcripts. Clones were read by immunoSEQ multiplex PCR, and TCRdb kept only the in-frame ones, dropping some. The repertoire consists of hundreds of thousands of clones, with around 28% occurring once and the leading ten covering almost 0.065%. The CDR3 covers 12 residues. V was clipped by 3 bases and J by 7 bases, with 10 bases between them. Germline V gives CDR1 KGHSH, CDR2 LQKENI. The sequenced sample consisted of naive CD4+ T cells from blood. The TCR comes from a man aged 18-30 years in good health. The rearrangement joins TRBV18 to TRBJ2-7; D remains unclear. For the CDR3, the DNA is TGTGCCAGCTCACCGCCCCTGGGAGAGCAGTACTTC. It specifies CASSPPLGEQYF.